This TCR beta chain emerged from a study of blood T cell repertoires in COVID-19. With V trimmed by 8 bases and J by 2 bases, 5 bases remained unmatched. Per germline, CDR1 MNHEY and CDR2 SMNVEV (reference sequence). This CDR3 has 13 residues. Source study methods: Reference gene primer amplification yielded estimated nucleated cell counts. This table comes from immunoSEQ multiplex PCR, and its TCRdb copy is limited to in-frame clones, with some not included. V, J and clone size derive from that table, while D and trimming were established from the DNA sequence. The sample includes tens of thousands of clones, around four fifths seen only once; the top ten take nearly 3.5%.

The origin of this receptor is a man in his fifties or sixties with acute or convalescent COVID-19. This sequence joins TRBV27 and TRBJ2-7; TRBD1 matches 8 bases. The specimen was peripheral blood. CDR3 region: CASGGQDTYEQYF. The CDR3 region has the DNA TGTGCCAGCGGGGGACAGGATACCTACGAGCAGTACTTC.